Shown below are 19 T cell receptor beta chains from a single sample sequenced in a study of spatial heterogeneity in lung cancer. Time point meaning: sample taken at primary tumor resection. Sequencing covered unsorted whole RNA taken from tumor, nontumor lung or frozen PBMC. TCRdb ran MiXCR on the 5' RACE reads and lists one entry per CDR3 protein. This sample has roughly 75,000 distinct CDR3 sequences; 13% occur once, and the top ten carry over 5.5%. The sample here was PBMCs, taken at surgery. The receptor source for this set is a male donor with early-stage non-small cell lung cancer.

This clonotype appeared many times. The chain employs TRBV6-5 and TRBJ2-1, with 13 positions matching TRBD2. Trimming cost V 6 bases and J 4 bases; bases outside gene matches: 3. Germline assignment: CDR1 MNHEY and CDR2 SVGAGI. This CDR3 has 15 amino acids. The DNA of the CDR3 is TGTGCCAGCAGCCCGGGACTAGCGGGGTACAATGAGCAGTTCTTC. This codes for CASSPGLAGYNEQFF.

The chain uses TRBV24-1 and TRBJ1-2; 10 bases fit TRBD1. The CDR3 extends over 14 amino acids. From germline, CDR1 is KGHDR and CDR2 SFDVKD. The ends lost 9 bases at V and 6 bases at J; junction bases unmatched: 9. CDR3 sequence (DNA): TGTGCCACCTTACCCCGGACAGGGGGTCATGGCTACACCTTC. Its protein is CATLPRTGGHGYTF.

This clonotype was seen a handful of times. The chain joins TRBV2 to TRBJ1-2, with D maybe TRBD1 (5 bases). The CDR3 has 14 residues. V dropped 8 bases and J dropped 5 bases, with 18 bases sitting between them. The V gene's germline CDR1 is SNHLY and CDR2 FYNNEI. CDR3 sequence: CASLRLGRPYGYTF. The CDR3 DNA is TGTGCCAGCCTGAGATTGGGGCGACCTTATGGCTACACCTTC.

This clonotype was seen more than once but under ten times. The V and J genes are TRBV5-1 and TRBJ2-1; either TRBD1 or TRBD2 may supply D (6 bases each). This CDR3 contains 15 residues. CDR1 is SGHRS and CDR2 is YFSETQ in the germline V gene. V lost 6 bases to trimming and J lost 0 bases, with 13 bases between them. DNA for the CDR3: TGCGCCAGCACCCGAGGGGGGAGCTCCTACAATGAGCAGTTCTTC. This encodes CASTRGGSSYNEQFF.

V gene TRBV6-6 combines with J gene TRBJ2-3, with 9 positions matching TRBD1. The CDR3 spans 15 residues. The ends lost 6 bases at V and 7 bases at J; junction bases unmatched: 11. Germline V gene data show CDR1 as MNHNY and CDR2 as SVGAGI (reference sequence). The CDR3: CASSRDRVLSHTQYF. The CDR3, as DNA: TGTGCCAGCAGCCGGGACAGGGTCCTCAGTCATACGCAGTATTTT.

This chain links TRBV24-1 with TRBJ2-5; a weak D match, TRBD1 (6 bases). The CDR3 runs 15 residues. The V end lost 4 bases, the J end lost 4 bases, and 15 bases lay between the germline ends. Looked up from germline, CDR1 is KGHDR and CDR2 is SFDVKD. CDR3 sequence: CATSESAGDGETQYF. CDR3 DNA sequence: TGTGCCACCAGTGAATCAGCAGGGGATGGAGAGACCCAGTACTTC.

This clonotype was detected ten times or more. This chain uses TRBV5-1 with TRBJ2-7, with 9 bases that match TRBD1. V was clipped by 4 bases and J by 1 base; unmatched bases: 9. The CDR3 loop spans 16 amino acids. Germline CDR1 is SGHRS and CDR2 is YFSETQ. The CDR3 DNA is TGCGCCAGCAGCGAAGGAACAGGGGGCCCATCCTACGAGCAGTACTTC. Translating it yields CASSEGTGGPSYEQYF.

This clonotype was recorded many times. The chain uses TRBV12-3 or TRBV12-4 and TRBJ1-1; D is unclear. Trimming pared 3 bases from V and 4 bases from J, leaving 12 bases between. CDR3 size: 14 residues. The CDR3 protein is CASSFTTVGTEAFF. DNA for the CDR3: TGTGCCAGCAGTTTTACCACGGTCGGCACTGAAGCTTTCTTT.

This clonotype was detected many times. V is TRBV9 and J is TRBJ1-2; 8 nucleotides match TRBD1. The V gene end was trimmed by 3 bases and the J gene end by 3 bases; junction bases not matched to a gene: 1. Per germline, CDR1 SGDLS and CDR2 YYNGEE. The CDR3 runs to 13 residues. Written as DNA, the CDR3 is TGTGCCAGCAGCGAGGGACAGGACTATGGCTACACCTTC. It specifies CASSEGQDYGYTF.

To note about this clonotype: A much more abundant neighbour one base away suggests this may be a read error. J is TRBJ2-7 and V is TRBV5-1; D not certain. CDR3 size: 14 residues. CDR1 and CDR2 from the germline V gene are SGHRS and YFSETQ. This CDR3 is CASNLAVAAYEQYF. The CDR3 DNA follows: TGCGCCAGCAACTTGGCTGTTGCTGCCTACGAGCAGTACTTC. The variable domain in full, completed from reference TRBV5-1 and TRBJ2-7, reads KAGVTQTPRYLIKTRGQQVTLSCSPISGHRSVSWYQQTPGQGLQFLFEYFSETQRNKGNFPGRFSGRQFSNSRSEMNVSTLELGDSALYLCASNLAVAAYEQYFGPGTRLTVT.

This clonotype was seen once. The chain has TRBV11-3 and TRBJ2-5; 8 nucleotides line up with TRBD2. Trimming took 5 bases from V and 4 from J; bases not matched to a gene: 9. Germline V gene data show CDR1 as SGHNT and CDR2 as YENEEA. There are 15 residues in the CDR3. Written as DNA, the CDR3 is TGTGCCAGCAGCCCTAAGTCGGGAGGGCCAGAGACCCAGTACTTC. Its translation is CASSPKSGGPETQYF.

Only a few counts were recorded for this clonotype. This chain joins TRBV4-2 and TRBJ1-6, with no clear D. Trimming cost V 0 bases and J 7 bases, with 13 bases left between them. CDR3 size: 16 residues. Germline CDR1 is LGHNA and CDR2 is YNFKEQ. The CDR3 loop reads CASSQDLEGRNSPLHF. The CDR3, as DNA: TGTGCCAGCAGCCAAGATTTGGAGGGCCGCAATTCACCCCTCCACTTT.

This clonotype was detected many times. The chain joins TRBV4-3 to TRBJ1-1; no clear D. The CDR3 is 14 amino acids. V lost 4 bases to trimming and J lost 4 bases, with 13 bases between them. Germline-derived CDR1 and CDR2 are LGHNA and YSLEER. The CDR3 is CASSPVLSSTEAFF. DNA of the CDR3: TGCGCCAGCAGCCCAGTACTCTCCAGCACTGAAGCTTTCTTT.

This clonotype has a count of ten or more. This chain uses TRBV28 with TRBJ2-3; D might be TRBD1 (5 bases). The V end lost 2 bases, the J end lost 8 bases, and 11 bases lay between the germline ends. Looked up from germline, CDR1 is MDHEN and CDR2 is SYDVKM. This CDR3 spans 13 amino acids. The CDR3 loop reads CASSLDGAGTQYF. The CDR3 DNA follows: TGTGCCAGCAGTTTAGATGGGGCCGGTACGCAGTATTTT. Variable domain in full (rest from reference TRBV28 and TRBJ2-3): DVKVTQSSRYLVKRTGEKVFLECVQDMDHENMFWYRQDPGLGLRLIYFSYDVKMKEKGDIPEGYSVSREKKERFSLILESASTNQTSMYLCASSLDGAGTQYFGPGTRLTVL.

CDR3 sequence (DNA): TGTGCCAGCTCACCGGGGCTAGAGAATGAGCAGTTCTTC. This encodes CASSPGLENEQFF. The chain links TRBV18 to TRBJ2-1; D is perhaps TRBD1 (5 bases). V was trimmed by 3 bases and J by 7 bases, leaving 10 bases between them. CDR1 and CDR2 from the germline V gene are KGHSH and LQKENI. The CDR3 is 13 amino acids.

This clonotype was picked up a small number of times. The V call is TRBV5-1, the J call TRBJ1-5; a possible D gene is TRBD1 (5 bases). The CDR3 is made up of 13 amino acids. The V gene's germline CDR1 is SGHRS and CDR2 YFSETQ. Trimming removed 0 bases at V and 5 bases at J, with 6 bases between. DNA of the CDR3: TGCGCCAGCAGCTTGGCAGGGTATCAGCCCCAGCATTTT. It translates to CASSLAGYQPQHF.

The chain recombines TRBV20-1 with TRBJ1-6; D is uncertain. In germline, CDR1 is DFQATT, CDR2 SNEGSKA (reference sequence). V lost 6 bases to trimming and J lost 13 bases, with 19 bases between them. This CDR3 comprises 13 residues. This CDR3 reads CSAKRPGENPLHF. CDR3 in DNA: TGCAGTGCAAAGAGGCCTGGGGAAAACCCCCTCCACTTT.

This clonotype came up a few times. The chain is built from TRBV6-5 and TRBJ2-7; D perhaps matches TRBD1 (5 bases). V shed 6 bases and J shed 4 bases, with 16 bases lying between them. This CDR3 region has 14 residues. Germline values: CDR1 MNHEY, CDR2 SVGAGI. The CDR3 spells CASRPSTASYEQYF. The DNA for the CDR3 is TGTGCCAGCAGACCGTCGACAGCCTCTTACGAGCAGTACTTC.

The chain links TRBV20-1 to TRBJ2-5; 8 bases agree with TRBD2. With 1 base clipped from V and 3 bases from J, the junction kept 13 bases outside the gene matches. This CDR3 has 17 residues. Germline V lookup: CDR1 DFQATT, CDR2 SNEGSKA (reference sequence). The CDR3 DNA reads as TGCAGTGCTAGAGTAAGGAGCGGGAGAGATGATAAAGAGACCCAGTACTTC. It codes for CSARVRSGRDDKETQYF.